Below, 25 T cell receptor beta chains from the same sample are listed, as sequenced in a study of post-analysis software for immune sequencing data. Incorporated into the TCR beta cDNA libraries were unique molecular identifiers, which served to reduce PCR and sequencing biases. TCRdb used MiXCR to reprocess the PCR reads, holding one entry per CDR3 protein. Counted here are roughly 800,000 distinct CDR3 sequences, roughly 30% occurring once; the ten biggest clones make up 0.56%. Study-wide points: Patients carried roughly 5 TRBV segments more frequently than controls did, and TRBV5-6, TRBV5-1 and TRBV20-1 were among them.

Antigens of these TCRs are unknown. What was sequenced was blood. The origin of the receptors is a girl aged 10 to 17 with multiple sclerosis.

This clonotype has a handful of counts. This chain links TRBV6-2 or TRBV6-3 with TRBJ2-7, with D unresolved. V was cut by 6 bases and J by 7 bases, with 10 bases left in between. This CDR3 has 11 residues. The V gene's germline CDR1 is MNHEY and CDR2 SVGEGT. The DNA for the CDR3 is TGTGCCAGCAGCCTCAATGGGGAGCAGTACTTC. This codes for CASSLNGEQYF.

This clonotype was detected a few times. This chain uses TRBV25-1 with TRBJ1-2; 8 bases fit TRBD1. The CDR3 has 13 amino acids. V was pared by 6 bases and J by 6 bases, with 6 bases of the junction left unmatched. CDR1 and CDR2 (germline): MGHDK, SYGVNS. CDR3 bases: TGTGCCAGCAGGGCACAGGGGGTAGATGGCTACACCTTC. Protein: CASRAQGVDGYTF.

This clonotype occurred a few times. The rearrangement links TRBV25-1 to TRBJ1-2; tentatively, D is TRBD1 (6 bases). Germline assignment: CDR1 MGHDK and CDR2 SYGVNS. The CDR3 is 13 amino acids. The V end was cut by 3 bases, the J end by 7 bases, with 12 bases between. CDR3 loop: CASSDQGSSGYTF. The CDR3 DNA reads as TGTGCCAGCAGTGACCAGGGGTCGAGTGGCTACACCTTC.

This chain uses TRBV11-2 with TRBJ2-1, with D possibly TRBD1 on 6 matching bases. Germline V CDR1 and CDR2: SGHAT, FQNNGV. The V end lost 7 bases, the J end lost 7 bases, and 20 bases lay between the germline ends. This CDR3 comprises 15 residues. Written as DNA, the CDR3 is TGTGCCAGCACCCACAGGGTAGGGGTTGGAAATGAGCAGTTCTTC. Translation: CASTHRVGVGNEQFF. The complete variable domain, with remaining parts taken from reference TRBV11-2 and TRBJ2-1, reads EAGVAQSPRYKIIEKRQSVAFWCNPISGHATLYWYQQILGQGPKLLIQFQNNGVVDDSQLPKDRFSAERLKGVDSTLKIQPAKLEDSAVYLCASTHRVGVGNEQFFGPGTRLTVL.

There are a few counts of this clonotype. This CDR3 reads CASSLRLGGINSPLHF. CDR3 DNA: TGTGCCAGCAGCTTGCGCCTGGGGGGTATCAATTCACCCCTCCACTTT. V and J are TRBV5-4 and TRBJ1-6; D possibly corresponds to TRBD1 (5 bases). Germline CDR1 is SGHNT and CDR2 is YYREEE (reference sequence). CDR3 length: 16 amino acids. V was cut by 1 base and J by 7 bases, with 15 bases left in between.

A single count supports this clonotype. V usage is TRBV2 and J usage is TRBJ2-5; 8 nucleotides match TRBD2. The CDR3 contains 15 residues. After removal of 1 base from V and 11 bases from J, the junction contained 12 bases not matched to a gene. Germline V gene data show CDR1 as SNHLY and CDR2 as FYNNEI. In DNA form, the CDR3 reads TGTGCCAGCAGTGAAGGGCTAGCGGGCTACAATGAGCAGTACTTC. This gives the protein CASSEGLAGYNEQYF. Full variable domain (outside the CDR3, taken from reference TRBV2 and TRBJ2-5): EPEVTQTPSHQVTQMGQEVILRCVPISNHLYFYWYRQILGQKVEFLVSFYNNEISEKSEIFDDQFSVERPDGSNFTLKIRSTKLEDSAMYFCASSEGLAGYNEQYFGPGTRLLVL.

This clonotype appeared a few times. The rearrangement links TRBV12-3 or TRBV12-4 to TRBJ1-2; the match to TRBD1 covers 7 bases. CDR3 length: 14 residues. V shed 5 bases and J 3 bases; nucleotides not matched to a gene: 6. The CDR3 here is CASSIGQDDYGYTF. CDR3 bases: TGTGCCAGCAGTATAGGACAGGATGACTATGGCTACACCTTC.

Comment on this clonotype: A much larger clone sits a single nucleotide away, making a read error possible. CDR3 in amino acids: CASRAHYEQYF. CDR3 nucleotides: TGTGCCAGCCGCGCACACTACGAGCAGTACTTC. The rearrangement links TRBV7-2 to TRBJ2-5; no reliable D call. TRBJ2-7 explains the end of the DNA better; the J call may be wrong. Per the germline V gene, CDR1 is SGHTA and CDR2 is FQGNSA. The CDR3 is 11 amino acids.

This clonotype was seen more than once but under ten times. This rearrangement joins TRBV4-2 to TRBJ2-5, with 9 bases that match TRBD2. The germline V gene has CDR1 LGHNA and CDR2 YNFKEQ. V gave up 0 bases and J gave up 0 bases; unmatched junction bases: 5. The length of the CDR3 is 17 residues. Written as DNA, the CDR3 is TGTGCCAGCAGCCAAGATCAGCGGGGGGTAAACCAAGAGACCCAGTACTTC. Protein sequence: CASSQDQRGVNQETQYF.

For the CDR3, the DNA is TGTGCCAGCAGCTTAGTCACATTCGACGAGCAGTACTTC. It specifies CASSLVTFDEQYF. The chain couples TRBV7-2 to TRBJ2-5, with D unresolved. Matching the DNA end better, TRBJ2-7 makes the J call doubtful. Per germline, CDR1 SGHTA and CDR2 FQGNSA. CDR3 size: 13 residues.

Comment on this clonotype: The junction departs from germline at one end; a sequencing error may be responsible. This rearrangement joins TRBV6-2 or TRBV6-3 to TRBJ2-1, with D possibly matching TRBD2 (5 bases). The germline V gene has CDR1 MNHEY and CDR2 SVGEGT. The CDR3 extends over 14 amino acids. The CDR3 nucleotides read TGTACCAGCAGCACCACACCGGGGAACAATGAGCAGTTCTTC. Translated, it gives CTSSTTPGNNEQFF.

This clonotype was found many times. The rearrangement uses TRBV9 and TRBJ2-7, with TRBD2 matching 10 bases. Germline values: CDR1 SGDLS, CDR2 YYNGEE. The CDR3 runs to 14 residues. Trimming took 3 bases from V and 3 from J; bases not matched to a gene: 3. The CDR3 coding sequence is TGTGCCAGCAGCGGTGGACTAGCGGACTACGAGCAGTACTTC. Amino acid sequence: CASSGGLADYEQYF.

The J gene is TRBJ2-1, the V gene TRBV7-9; 8 bases match TRBD2. V lost 6 bases and J lost 4; bases outside the gene matches: 5. The CDR3 contains 14 residues. Per germline, CDR1 SEHNR and CDR2 FQNEAQ (reference sequence). CDR3 bases: TGTGCCAGCAGACGGCGGGGGGATTACAATGAGCAGTTCTTC. It specifies CASRRRGDYNEQFF.

As to this clonotype: A much larger clone differs by one base, so this may be a read error. CDR3 nucleotide sequence: TGTGCCAGCAGCCAACAGGGGAATGAGCAGTTCTTC. This codes for CASSQQGNEQFF. V gene TRBV6-5 combines with J gene TRBJ2-1; 7 bases agree with TRBD1. This CDR3 has 12 amino acids. Looked up from germline, CDR1 is MNHEY and CDR2 is SVGAGI. V trimming: 6 bases; J trimming: 7 bases; junction bases outside the gene matches: 3.

The gene calls are TRBV12-3 or TRBV12-4 and TRBJ2-3, with D tentatively TRBD1 (5 bases). V was pared by 7 bases and J by 10 bases, with 30 bases between. The length of the CDR3 is 17 residues. The CDR3 bases are TGTGCCAGCACCCAATTCCCGCTCCAAGGGGATTCAAATGCGCAGTATTTT. Protein: CASTQFPLQGDSNAQYF.

This clonotype was counted a few times. The chain couples TRBV12-3 or TRBV12-4 to TRBJ2-7; TRBD1 matches at 9 bases. After removal of 6 bases from V and 4 bases from J, the junction contained 13 bases not matched to a gene. The CDR3 contains 16 residues. CDR3 in DNA: TGTGCCAGCAGCTTGGAAACCGGGACAGGGTTTTACGAGCAGTACTTC. Encoded protein: CASSLETGTGFYEQYF.

This clonotype was seen a few times. The chain couples TRBV20-1 to TRBJ2-7; 8 nucleotides align to TRBD1. V was clipped by 6 bases and J by 1 base; unmatched bases: 11. The germline V gene has CDR1 DFQATT and CDR2 SNEGSKA (reference sequence). This CDR3 has 15 amino acids. CDR3 region: CSAPPPRGLSYEQYF. CDR3 DNA: TGCAGTGCCCCCCCTCCCAGGGGGCTATCCTACGAGCAGTACTTC.

This clonotype was seen many times. The chain is built from TRBV18 and TRBJ2-5; D is unresolved. Germline-derived CDR1 and CDR2 are KGHSH and LQKENI. The germline V and J ends were trimmed by 4 bases and 5 bases, with 11 bases remaining between them. The CDR3 is 13 amino acids. CDR3 sequence (DNA): TGTGCCAGCTCACTACATAATTGGGAGACCCAGTACTTC. Amino acids: CASSLHNWETQYF.

The rearrangement joins TRBV5-1 to TRBJ1-1; 8 bases fit TRBD1. V shed 2 bases and J 0 bases; nucleotides not matched to a gene: 9. Germline V CDR1 and CDR2: SGHRS, YFSETQ. The CDR3 has 17 amino acids. The CDR3 region has the DNA TGCGCCAGCAGCTTTCTCGGACAGGGAGTAATGAACACTGAAGCTTTCTTT. Translation gives CASSFLGQGVMNTEAFF.

This clonotype has a handful of counts. The V gene is TRBV18, the J gene TRBJ2-5; a weak D match, TRBD2 (5 bases). From germline, CDR1 is KGHSH and CDR2 LQKENI. This CDR3 contains 15 residues. V was trimmed by 3 bases and J by 5 bases, leaving 16 bases between them. CDR3 in DNA: TGTGCCAGCTCACCCCGAGGACTGCCCCAGGAGACCCAGTACTTC. This gives the protein CASSPRGLPQETQYF.

This clonotype showed up just a few times. This chain connects TRBV20-1 to TRBJ1-6; 7 positions match TRBD1. The CDR3 spans 16 residues. Trimming took 3 bases from V and 2 from J; bases not matched to a gene: 7. Germline assignment: CDR1 DFQATT and CDR2 SNEGSKA (reference sequence). The CDR3 region has the DNA TGCAGTGCTAGGACCGACAGGGCCCCCTATAATTCACCCCTCCACTTT. This encodes CSARTDRAPYNSPLHF.

This clonotype has at least ten counts. The CDR3 reads CASSLTPNYGYTF. The CDR3 nucleotides are TGTGCCAGCAGCCTTACACCCAACTATGGCTACACCTTC. V usage is TRBV6-5 and J usage is TRBJ1-2; D is ambiguous. The CDR3 consists of 13 residues. V lost 6 bases and J lost 2, with 10 bases in between. Germline CDR1 reads MNHEY; CDR2 reads SVGAGI.

This chain uses TRBV7-2 with TRBJ2-1; the match to TRBD2 covers 11 bases. V shed 1 base and J 10 bases; nucleotides not matched to a gene: 6. CDR3 length: 15 amino acids. Germline CDR1 and CDR2: SGHTA and FQGNSA. CDR3 residues: CASSLELAGAGEQFF. The CDR3 DNA sequence: TGTGCCAGCAGCTTAGAACTAGCGGGAGCAGGAGAGCAGTTCTTC.

For the CDR3, the DNA is TGTGCCAGCAGGACAGGGGTGAACACTGAAGCTTTCTTT. It is translated as CASRTGVNTEAFF. The chain joins TRBV12-3 or TRBV12-4 to TRBJ1-1, with TRBD1 matching 8 bases. This CDR3 is 13 amino acids long. V lost 6 bases to trimming and J lost 0 bases; unmatched junction nucleotides: 0.

This clonotype was detected only a few times. The gene calls are TRBV7-9 and TRBJ2-7; 8 bases match TRBD2. The V and J ends lost 1 base and 7 bases, in that order; junction bases with no gene match: 6. This CDR3 contains 14 residues. CDR1 and CDR2 (germline): SEHNR, FQNEAQ (reference sequence). The CDR3: CASSLVAGFGEQYF. The CDR3 DNA is TGTGCCAGCAGCTTAGTAGCGGGGTTCGGGGAGCAGTACTTC.